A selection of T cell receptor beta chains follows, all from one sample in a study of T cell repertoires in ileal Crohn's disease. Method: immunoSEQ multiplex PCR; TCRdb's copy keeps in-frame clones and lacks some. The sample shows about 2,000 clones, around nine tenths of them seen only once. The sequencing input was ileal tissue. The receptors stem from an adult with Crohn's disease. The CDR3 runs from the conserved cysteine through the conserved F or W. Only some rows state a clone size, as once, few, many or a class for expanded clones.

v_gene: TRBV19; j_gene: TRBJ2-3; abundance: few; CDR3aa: CASSGLAGSTDTQYF
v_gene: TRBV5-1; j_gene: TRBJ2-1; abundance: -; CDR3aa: CASSGQTSDTAYNEQFF
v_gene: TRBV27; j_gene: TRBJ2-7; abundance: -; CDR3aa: CASSSTGMGEQYF
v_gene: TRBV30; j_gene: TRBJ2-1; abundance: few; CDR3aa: CAWSVSSGRYNEQFF
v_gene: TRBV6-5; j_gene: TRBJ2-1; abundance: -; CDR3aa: CASSRSSGRYNEQFF
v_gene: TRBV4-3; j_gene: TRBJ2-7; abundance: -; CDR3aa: CASSQDTAWTYEQYF
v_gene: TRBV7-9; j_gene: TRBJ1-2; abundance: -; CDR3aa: CATPGGRDHYGYTF
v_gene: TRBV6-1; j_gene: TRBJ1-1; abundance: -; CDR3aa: CASSVDRGLGAFF
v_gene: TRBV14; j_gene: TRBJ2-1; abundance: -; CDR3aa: CASSPRDYYNEQFF
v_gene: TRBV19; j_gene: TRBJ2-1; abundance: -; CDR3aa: CASSNRDIYNEQFF
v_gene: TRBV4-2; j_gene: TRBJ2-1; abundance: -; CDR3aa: CASSQDLYNEQFF
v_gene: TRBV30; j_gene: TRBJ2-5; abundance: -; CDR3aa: CAWSDTAQETQYF
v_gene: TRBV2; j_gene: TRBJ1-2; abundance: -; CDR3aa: CASRRQVITYGYTF
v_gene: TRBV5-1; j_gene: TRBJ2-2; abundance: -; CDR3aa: CASSSTLAANTGELFF
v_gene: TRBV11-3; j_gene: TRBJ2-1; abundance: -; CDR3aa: CASSLGGGRSYNEQFF
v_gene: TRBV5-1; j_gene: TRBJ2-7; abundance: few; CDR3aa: CASSLGFDRYRETNEQYF
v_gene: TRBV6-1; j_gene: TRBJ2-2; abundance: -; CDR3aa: CASCETGGSTGELFF
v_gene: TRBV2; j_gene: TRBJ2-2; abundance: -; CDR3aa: CASSLTSGRSNTGELFF
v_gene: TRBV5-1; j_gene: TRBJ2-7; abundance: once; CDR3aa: CASSLKTSGYEQYF
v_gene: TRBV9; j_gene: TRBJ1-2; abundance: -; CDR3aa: CASSVGQVDYGYTF
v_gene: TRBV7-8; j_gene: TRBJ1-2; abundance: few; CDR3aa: CASSPGQGGIRGYGYTF
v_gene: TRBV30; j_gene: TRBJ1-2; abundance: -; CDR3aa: CAWSGSGALSYGYTF
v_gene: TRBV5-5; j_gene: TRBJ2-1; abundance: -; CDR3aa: CASSLDSSGRAYSYNEQFF
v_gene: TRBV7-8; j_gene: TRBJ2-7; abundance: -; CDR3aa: CASSLKAGFYEQYF
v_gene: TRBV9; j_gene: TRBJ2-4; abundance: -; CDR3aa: CASSVNPGLESIQYF
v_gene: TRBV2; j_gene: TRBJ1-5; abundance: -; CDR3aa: CATTGVPNQPQHF
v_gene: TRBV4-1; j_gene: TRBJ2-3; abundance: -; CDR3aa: CASSQEGLAVSTDTQYF
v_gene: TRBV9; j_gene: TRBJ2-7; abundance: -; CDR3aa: CASSSQGGSTNEQYF
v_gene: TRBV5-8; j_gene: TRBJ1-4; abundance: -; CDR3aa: CASSYLAGANEKLFF
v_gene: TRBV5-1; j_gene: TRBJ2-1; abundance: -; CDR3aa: CASSLGGGSSYNEQFF
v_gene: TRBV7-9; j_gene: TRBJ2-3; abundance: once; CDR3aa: CASSSPSELAGVTQYF
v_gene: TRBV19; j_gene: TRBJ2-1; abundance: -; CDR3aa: CASSILSVDNEQFF
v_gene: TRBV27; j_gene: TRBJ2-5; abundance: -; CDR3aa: CASTYLRGGVGETQYF
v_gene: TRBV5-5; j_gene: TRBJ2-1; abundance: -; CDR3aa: CASSLEAGGYNEQFF
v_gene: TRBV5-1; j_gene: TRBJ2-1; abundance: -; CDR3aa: CASSRDRGYSYNEQFF
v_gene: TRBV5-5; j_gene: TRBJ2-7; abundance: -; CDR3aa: CASSLVQGNYEQYF
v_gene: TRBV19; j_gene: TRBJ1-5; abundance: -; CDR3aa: CASSEQGDQPQHF
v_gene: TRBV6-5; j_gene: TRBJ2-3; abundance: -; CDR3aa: CASSYSTGVADTQYF
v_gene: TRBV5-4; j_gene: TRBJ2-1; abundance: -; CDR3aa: CASSSYMEGSYNEQFF
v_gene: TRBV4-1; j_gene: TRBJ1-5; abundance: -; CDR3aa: CASSRDSYQPQHF
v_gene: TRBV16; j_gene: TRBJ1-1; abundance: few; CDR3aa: CASSQSRGTNTEAFF
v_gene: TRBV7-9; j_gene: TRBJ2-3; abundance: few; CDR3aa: CASSLVAGVIKGTDTQYF
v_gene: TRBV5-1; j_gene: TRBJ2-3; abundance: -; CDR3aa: CASSLLAGMTDTQYF
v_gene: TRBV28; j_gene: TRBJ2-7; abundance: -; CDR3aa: CASSFSTSPSYEQYF
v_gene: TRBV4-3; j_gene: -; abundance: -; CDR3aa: CASSRERLAYEQYF
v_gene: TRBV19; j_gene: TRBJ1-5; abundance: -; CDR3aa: CASSIGAGVQSAQHF
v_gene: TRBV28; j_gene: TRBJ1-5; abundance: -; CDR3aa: CASTGQGPLPQHF
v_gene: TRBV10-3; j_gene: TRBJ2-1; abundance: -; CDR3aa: CAATSSNEQFF
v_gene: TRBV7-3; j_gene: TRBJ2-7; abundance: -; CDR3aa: CASSLEGGRGYEQYF
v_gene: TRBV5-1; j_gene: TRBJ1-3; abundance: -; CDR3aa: CASSLQGTSSGNTIYF
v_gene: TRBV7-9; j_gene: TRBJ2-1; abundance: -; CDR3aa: CASSLAQTSGGDYNEQFF
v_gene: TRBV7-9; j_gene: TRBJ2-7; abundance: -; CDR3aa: CASSLPSGRGEQYF
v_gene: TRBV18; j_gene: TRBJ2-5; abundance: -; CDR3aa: CASSPMASGLQETQYF
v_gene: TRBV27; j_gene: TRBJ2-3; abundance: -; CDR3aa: CASSLLLAGSDTQYF
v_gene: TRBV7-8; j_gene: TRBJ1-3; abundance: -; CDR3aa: CASSLRWDRGHTIYF